The present TCR beta chain was sequenced within a study of T-cell reconstitution after alpha-beta-depleted transplantation in children. Germline trimming cut 6 bases from V and 2 bases from J; bases unmatched to any gene: 12. In germline, CDR1 is SNHLY, CDR2 FYNNEI. CDR3 length equals 19 residues. During its preparation, the TCRbeta library received unique molecular identifiers. TCRdb re-derived calls from the PCR reads in MiXCR, one entry per CDR3 protein. The data show roughly 200,000 distinct CDR3 sequences, roughly 14% seen once. The receptor was isolated from a human donor who donated a stem cell graft to a child with acute lymphoblastic leukemia. Material: PBMCs from the stem cell graft donor, obtained from the stem cell graft. The chain links TRBV2 to TRBJ2-6; 11 bases agree with TRBD1. As DNA, the CDR3 is TGTGCCAGCAGCGGTGGACAGGGGGCGCCCTCCACTGGGGCCAACGTCCTGACTTTC. It codes for CASSGGQGAPSTGANVLTF.